This T cell receptor beta chain was profiled in a study of blood T cell repertoires in COVID-19. V gave up 4 bases and J gave up 6 bases, with 3 bases separating them. Per the germline V gene, CDR1 is KGHDR and CDR2 is SFDVKD. This CDR3 comprises 11 residues. Profiled with immunoSEQ multiplex PCR; TCRdb holds only in-frame clones, not every one. Among fewer than 250,000 clones listed, less than 90% were seen once. This rearrangement joins TRBV24-1 to TRBJ1-3, with no clear D. The sequence was obtained from a woman between 35 and 50 years old who had recovered from COVID-19. Sequenced sample: PBMCs or T cells enriched from blood (not recorded which). CDR3 protein: CATSDQNTIYF. CDR3 nucleotide sequence: TGTGCCACCAGTGACCAAAACACCATATATTTT.